This T cell receptor (beta chain) was captured by sequencing in a study of blood T cell repertoires in COVID-19. Authors' methods: Reference gene primers were amplified, and this amplification served to estimate nucleated cell counts. Generated by immunoSEQ multiplex PCR, the TCRdb table keeps only in-frame clones and is missing some. The DNA was the basis for D and trimming; V, J and clone size are from that table. Here the sample spans tens of thousands of clones, roughly 85% being singletons. J was trimmed by 5 bases and V by 9 bases; bases with no gene match: 6. The CDR3 consists of 12 residues. The germline V gene encodes CDR1 MGHDK and CDR2 SYGVNS.

The receptor comes from a middle-aged man with COVID-19, enrolled during active disease. The rearrangement joins TRBV25-1 to TRBJ2-5; TRBD2 matches 7 bases. The sequenced sample consisted of peripheral blood. The DNA of the CDR3 is TGTGCCAGTGGGGGGGTCAGGGAGACCCAGTACTTC. This translates into CASGGVRETQYF. Filled out from reference TRBV25-1 and TRBJ2-5, the complete variable domain reads EADIYQTPRYLVIGTGKKITLECSQTMGHDKMYWYQQDPGMELHLIHYSYGVNSTEKGDLSSESTVSRIRTEHFPLTLESARPSHTSQYLCASGGVRETQYFGPGTRLLVL.